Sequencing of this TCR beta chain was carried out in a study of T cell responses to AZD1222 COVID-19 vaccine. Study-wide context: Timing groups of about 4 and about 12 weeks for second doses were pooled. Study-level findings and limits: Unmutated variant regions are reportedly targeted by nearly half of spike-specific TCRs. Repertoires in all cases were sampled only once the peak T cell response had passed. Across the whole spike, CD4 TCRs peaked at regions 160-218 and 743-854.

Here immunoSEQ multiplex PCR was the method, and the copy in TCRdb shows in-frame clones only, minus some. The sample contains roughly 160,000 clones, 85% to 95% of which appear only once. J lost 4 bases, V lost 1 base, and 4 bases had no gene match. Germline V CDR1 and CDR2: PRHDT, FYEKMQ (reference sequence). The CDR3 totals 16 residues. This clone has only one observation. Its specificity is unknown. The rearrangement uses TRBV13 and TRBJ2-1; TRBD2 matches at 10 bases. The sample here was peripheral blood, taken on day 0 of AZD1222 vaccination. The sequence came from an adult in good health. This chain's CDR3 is CASSLELAGLYNEQFF. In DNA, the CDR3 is TGTGCCAGCAGCTTAGAACTAGCGGGACTATACAATGAGCAGTTCTTC.